The 14 T cell receptor beta chains reported below all come from one sample, sequenced in a study of kidney transplant recipient with SARS-CoV-2 infection. TCRdb independently ran MiXCR on the reads; one entry per CDR3 protein. Of fewer than 250,000 distinct CDR3 sequences in the sample, more than 25% are singletons; the top ten hold 6% to 8.5%. The source material was a blood sample, sampled at baseline and on roughly day 110 from a kidney transplant recipient. All receptors come from a male patient aged 30 to 39 who had COVID-19 and was a kidney transplant recipient. Some T cells could come from the graft donor.

This clonotype appeared many times. This chain links TRBV20-1 with TRBJ2-7; unclear D gene. Trimming pared 6 bases from V and 0 bases from J, leaving 12 bases between. The CDR3 length is 13 residues. The germline CDR1 and CDR2 sequences are DFQATT and SNEGSKA (reference sequence). CDR3 in amino acids: CSALRSPSYEQYF. CDR3 bases: TGCAGTGCCCTTCGGTCCCCCTCCTACGAGCAGTACTTC.

A note on this clonotype: This may be a read error, as it is one base from a much larger clone. The rearrangement uses TRBV30 and TRBJ1-2; D not certain. Germline CDR1 reads GTSNPN; CDR2 reads SVGIG (reference sequence). V shed 4 bases and J shed 4 bases, with 22 bases lying between them. CDR3 length equals 16 residues. CDR3 sequence (DNA): TGTGCCTGGAATCGCTTGCGTTATAGAAAGACCTATGGCTACACCTTC. As protein: CAWNRLRYRKTYGYTF.

This clonotype was counted many times. The rearrangement links TRBV7-2 to TRBJ2-5, with D tentatively TRBD1 or TRBD2 (5 bases each). Germline lookup yields CDR1 SGHTA and CDR2 FQGNSA. The CDR3 sequence is 14 residues long. V lost 5 bases, J lost 5 bases, and 15 bases lay in between. The CDR3, as DNA: TGTGCCAGCAGCCAGTCGGGGCTCGGGGAGACCCAGTACTTC. It translates to CASSQSGLGETQYF.

This clonotype was seen only a few times. A much larger clone is a single base away; this may be a read error. The chain combines TRBV4-2 with TRBJ2-7, with D possibly being TRBD2 (5 bases). This CDR3 spans 16 amino acids. Germline V gene lookup returns CDR1 LGHNA and CDR2 YNFKEQ. V was clipped by 3 bases and J by 2 bases, with 17 bases between them. Written as DNA, the CDR3 is TGTGCCAGCAGCCATGAGCCCGAGGGCGGAGCCTACGAGCAGTACTTC. This gives the protein CASSHEPEGGAYEQYF.

The sample holds many counts of this clonotype. The chain uses TRBV3-1 and TRBJ1-6; D might be TRBD1 (5 bases). CDR1 LGHDT and CDR2 YNNKEL come from the germline V gene (reference sequence). The CDR3 totals 15 residues. V was shortened by 7 bases and J by 5 bases, with 15 bases between the two germline ends. The CDR3 sequence: CASNIPGTDNSPLHF. The DNA of the CDR3 is TGTGCCAGCAATATTCCAGGGACGGATAATTCACCCCTCCACTTT.

This clonotype has at least ten counts. The chain links TRBV6-4 to TRBJ1-2, with D unclear. Trimming stripped 4 bases from V and 4 bases from J, with 22 bases between. Germline V gene data show CDR1 as MRHNA and CDR2 as SNTAGT. The CDR3 length is 17 residues. The CDR3: CASSGANSHGKTYGYTF. CDR3 bases: TGTGCCAGCAGTGGCGCGAACTCACACGGAAAGACCTATGGCTACACCTTC.

This clonotype was observed many times. The CDR3, as DNA: TGTGCCAGCGCGGGGGGGATCGCTTACGAGCAGTACTTC. This gives the protein CASAGGIAYEQYF. V usage is TRBV28 and J usage is TRBJ2-7, with TRBD2 matching over 9 bases. CDR1 MDHEN and CDR2 SYDVKM come from the germline V gene. CDR3 size: 13 residues. The junction had 6 bases not matched to a gene; V was cut back by 8 bases and J by 4 bases.

This clonotype was found many times. This chain joins TRBV5-6 and TRBJ1-1; maybe TRBD1 (6 bases). The germline V gene has CDR1 SGHDT and CDR2 YYEEEE. Trimming removed 7 bases from V and 0 bases from J, with 16 bases in between. This CDR3 is 15 amino acids long. Written as DNA, the CDR3 is TGTGCCAGCCGACGGGGAACAGGGATGAACACTGAAGCTTTCTTT. Translating it yields CASRRGTGMNTEAFF.

With respect to this clonotype: Just one base apart from a much larger clone, this may be a read error. The chain employs TRBV5-6 and TRBJ1-2; D may be TRBD1 (5 bases). Germline V gives CDR1 SGHDT, CDR2 YYEEEE. The CDR3 loop spans 15 amino acids. Trimming cost V 4 bases and J 1 base, with 14 bases left between them. The CDR3 DNA reads TGTGCCAGCAGCATGGAGAACAGGATTAACTATGGCTACACCTTC. The encoded protein is CASSMENRINYGYTF.

This clonotype was observed at least ten times. The chain recombines TRBV7-9 with TRBJ2-1, with 7 bases fitting TRBD2. The CDR3 is made up of 13 amino acids. V gave up 2 bases and J gave up 15 bases; unmatched junction bases: 10. Germline V lookup: CDR1 SEHNR, CDR2 FQNEAQ (reference sequence). The CDR3 nucleotides are TGTGCCAGCAGCTTATGGCCGTCGGGAGGTATGTTCTTC. Translation: CASSLWPSGGMFF.

This clonotype was observed many times. The rearrangement uses TRBV29-1 and TRBJ1-2; the D is unclear. V was clipped by 3 bases and J by 7 bases, with 9 bases between them. The CDR3 sequence is 11 residues long. Germline V gene lookup returns CDR1 SQVTM and CDR2 ANQGSEA. The DNA of the CDR3 is TGCAGCGTTGACTGGGAACCTGGCTACACCTTC. Its translation: CSVDWEPGYTF.

The count of this clonotype is one. A much larger clonotype is one base distant, so this may be a read error. The rearrangement joins TRBV19 to TRBJ2-1, with D possibly being TRBD1 (6 bases). The germline V gene encodes CDR1 LNHDA and CDR2 SQIVND (reference sequence). Between the trimmed V and J ends, which lost 5 bases and 8 bases, there was a span of 13 bases. The CDR3 has 13 residues. In nucleotides, the CDR3 is TGTGCCAGTAGTCCTTATAAGGGGGATGAGCAGTTCTTC. Protein: CASSPYKGDEQFF.

This clonotype was seen many times. This sequence joins TRBV28 and TRBJ2-1, with TRBD2 as a possible D gene (6 bases). The CDR3 sequence is 17 residues long. Germline CDR1 MDHEN, CDR2 SYDVKM. V was pared by 8 bases and J by 5 bases, with 25 bases between. The CDR3 nucleotides are TGTGCCAGCGAAACCGAAGGTCGGGGGAGGAGGGACAATGAGCAGTTCTTC. It codes for CASETEGRGRRDNEQFF.

In the case of this clonotype: This sequence may be a read error, since a much larger clone differs from it by one base. The chain couples TRBV27 to TRBJ2-2; tentatively, D is TRBD2 (5 bases). V lost 7 bases to trimming and J lost 2 bases, with 11 bases between them. The V gene's germline CDR1 is MNHEY and CDR2 SMNVEV (reference sequence). CDR3 length: 14 residues. This CDR3 is CASTDWPNTGELFF. The CDR3 DNA reads TGTGCCAGCACGGACTGGCCAAACACCGGGGAGCTGTTTTTT.